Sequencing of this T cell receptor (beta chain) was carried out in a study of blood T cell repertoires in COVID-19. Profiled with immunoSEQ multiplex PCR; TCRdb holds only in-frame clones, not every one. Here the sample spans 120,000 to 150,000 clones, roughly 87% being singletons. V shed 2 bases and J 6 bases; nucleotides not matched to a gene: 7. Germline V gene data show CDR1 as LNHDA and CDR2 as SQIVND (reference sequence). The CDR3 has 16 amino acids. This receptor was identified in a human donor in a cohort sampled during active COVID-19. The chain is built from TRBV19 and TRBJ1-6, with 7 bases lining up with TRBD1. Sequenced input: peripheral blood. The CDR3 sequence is CASSIRQGDGNSPLHF. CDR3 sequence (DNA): TGTGCCAGTAGTATACGGCAGGGGGACGGTAATTCACCCCTCCACTTT.